Detailed here is one T cell receptor (beta chain). The antigen remains undetermined. A junction end diverges from the germline sequence, so it may reflect a read error. This sample stems from a study of PD-L1 blockade in urothelial cancer. The overall study: At some point between 2012 and 2014, patients got going on atezolizumab, taking 1,200 mg intravenously every 3 weeks.

The length of the CDR3 is 14 residues. Germline assignment: CDR1 MNHNS and CDR2 SASEGT. This sample's time point: peripheral blood 6 weeks after treatment start. Study-wide findings and caveats: Sub-median blood TCR clonality before treatment predicted longer survival.

Some clones are missing from TCRdb's copy, which holds only in-frame ones; the method was immunoSEQ multiplex PCR. The repertoire holds around 110,000 clones, with approximately 90% as singletons. The V and J genes are TRBV6-1 and TRBJ1-1, with 9 bases matching TRBD1. This TCR was sampled from a man in his 60s with urothelial cancer. The sample in question was PBMCs, obtained around atezolizumab (anti-PD-L1) treatment. CDR3 DNA sequence: TGTGCCAGTAGTGGGACAGGGAGTATCACTGAAGCTTTCTTT. Amino acid sequence: CASSGTGSITEAFF.